This T cell receptor beta chain was observed in a study of shared clonotypes between healthy human individuals. The CDR3 has 15 amino acids. Deletions cut 7 bases from V and 1 base from J, with 19 bases between. Looked up from germline, CDR1 is SQVTM and CDR2 is ANQGSEA. Running of the assay took place at deep level. Using around 200 ng DNA, around 30,000 T cell genomes, the sorted-subset replicate PCRs were run. Sequenced by immunoSEQ multiplex PCR; TCRdb stores in-frame clones only, minus some. The repertoire has over a million clones, about 84% of them found once; the top ten carry about 0.52%. For this clone: Its antigen is not identified.

Whole-study results and caveats: Donors were few, which limited the genetic and exposure-history diversity represented. Despite large depth, rarefaction showed incomplete sorted-subset sequencing.

This receptor was taken from a man aged 18-30 years in good health. Some clones in this sample may be carry-over from other donors' samples. The sample comprised memory CD4+ T cells from PBMCs. Subset described: CD45RA-negative fraction. The chain uses TRBV29-1 and TRBJ1-2, with a weak D call TRBD1 (6 bases). The CDR3 is CSAAGDKSYNYGYTF. The CDR3 DNA sequence: TGCAGCGCTGCCGGGGACAAGTCGTATAACTATGGCTACACCTTC.